The rows below give T cell receptor beta chains drawn from one sample of a study of blood T cell repertoires in COVID-19. The assay was immunoSEQ multiplex PCR, and TCRdb's table has in-frame clones only and misses some. The repertoire holds about 260,000 clones, 70% to 90% seen once, with about 0.7% in the top ten. Sequenced sample: peripheral blood. The receptors shown here come from a human donor in a cohort sampled during active COVID-19. Both conserved end residues are trimmed from each CDR3. The order of the fields is J gene, V gene, CDR3 protein.

j_gene: TRBJ2-7; v_gene: TRBV18; CDR3aa: ASSPRQGADLTSFEQY
j_gene: TRBJ1-5; v_gene: TRBV5-3; CDR3aa: ATGQTRSNQPQH
j_gene: TRBJ2-1; v_gene: TRBV27; CDR3aa: ASSSLGRQF
j_gene: TRBJ2-7; v_gene: TRBV7-2; CDR3aa: ATRGAGVYEQY
j_gene: TRBJ2-6; v_gene: TRBV19; CDR3aa: ASKWGPGRGSGANVLT
j_gene: TRBJ2-2; v_gene: TRBV10-3; CDR3aa: AISGGGGELF
j_gene: TRBJ1-2; v_gene: TRBV6-6; CDR3aa: ASRKTGVGPGYT
j_gene: TRBJ1-2; v_gene: TRBV7-2; CDR3aa: ASSPSSVTNYGYT
j_gene: TRBJ2-7; v_gene: TRBV21-1; CDR3aa: ASSKGRGFMAYEQY
j_gene: TRBJ1-2; v_gene: TRBV6-5; CDR3aa: ASSYSEGDYGYT
j_gene: TRBJ1-1; v_gene: TRBV19; CDR3aa: ASSTQREAF
j_gene: TRBJ2-7; v_gene: TRBV5-4; CDR3aa: ASSQPGQGREQY
j_gene: TRBJ1-1; v_gene: TRBV30; CDR3aa: AWSVGGNTEAF
j_gene: TRBJ2-7; v_gene: TRBV5-1; CDR3aa: ASSLGHRVSVEQY
j_gene: TRBJ2-5; v_gene: TRBV5-6; CDR3aa: ASSETTGKGYQETQY
j_gene: TRBJ2-7; v_gene: TRBV7-9; CDR3aa: ASSLLTASSYEQY
j_gene: TRBJ1-6; v_gene: TRBV15; CDR3aa: ATSRAREGNSPLH
j_gene: TRBJ2-1; v_gene: TRBV5-1; CDR3aa: ASSPSGPREQF
j_gene: TRBJ1-6; v_gene: TRBV18; CDR3aa: ASSPRYWTGTDPNNSPLH
j_gene: TRBJ2-5; v_gene: TRBV11-3; CDR3aa: ASSLGLAGQETQY
j_gene: TRBJ2-5; v_gene: TRBV11-2; CDR3aa: ASSLGGGAETQY
j_gene: TRBJ2-1; v_gene: TRBV30; CDR3aa: AWASGLPHEQF
j_gene: TRBJ2-1; v_gene: TRBV7-9; CDR3aa: AKGQGKGNEQF
j_gene: TRBJ2-1; v_gene: TRBV27; CDR3aa: ASGGQFASGSFNEQF
j_gene: TRBJ2-7; v_gene: TRBV6-5; CDR3aa: ASSYAPGQGTYEQY
j_gene: TRBJ1-2; v_gene: TRBV5-5; CDR3aa: ASSLAEVYGYT
j_gene: TRBJ1-4; v_gene: TRBV6-5; CDR3aa: ASSYYRGEKLF
j_gene: TRBJ1-2; v_gene: TRBV5-6; CDR3aa: ASSLPEFHGYT
j_gene: TRBJ1-1; v_gene: TRBV19; CDR3aa: ASSANVPGQILPEAF
j_gene: TRBJ1-2; v_gene: TRBV13; CDR3aa: ASSLDPGPNYGYT
j_gene: TRBJ2-7; v_gene: TRBV28; CDR3aa: ASSLVPGQGGDEQY
j_gene: TRBJ2-6; v_gene: TRBV7-2; CDR3aa: ASSGQGALAGANVLT
j_gene: TRBJ1-1; v_gene: TRBV6-6; CDR3aa: ASSYSRTVDEAF
j_gene: TRBJ1-6; v_gene: TRBV7-3; CDR3aa: ASSLFGGVNSPLH
j_gene: TRBJ2-1; v_gene: TRBV7-9; CDR3aa: ASSFGRGGNNEQF
j_gene: TRBJ1-5; v_gene: TRBV5-6; CDR3aa: ASSLVYSNQPQH
j_gene: TRBJ2-3; v_gene: TRBV10-3; CDR3aa: AIRGTSTDTQY
j_gene: TRBJ1-2; v_gene: TRBV12-3/TRBV12-4; CDR3aa: ASSFSNYGYT
j_gene: TRBJ2-7; v_gene: TRBV7-3; CDR3aa: ASSHGSANEQY
j_gene: TRBJ1-4; v_gene: TRBV27; CDR3aa: ASSFEGGPANEKLF